The next 7 T cell receptor beta chains were all read from a single sample in a study of blood T cell repertoires in COVID-19. Repertoires were generated with immunoSEQ multiplex PCR, while TCRdb's copy carries only in-frame clones and drops some. Here the sample spans roughly 400,000 clones, 70% to 90% being singletons. Sequenced sample: peripheral blood. The receptor set was obtained from an older woman with COVID-19, enrolled during active disease.

V is TRBV2 and J is TRBJ1-6; 7 bases are shared with TRBD1. Trimming took 6 bases from V and 5 from J; bases not matched to a gene: 4. The CDR3 covers 14 residues. Germline CDR1 SNHLY, CDR2 FYNNEI. The CDR3 region has the DNA TGTGCCAGCAGGGGGGACAGTAATAATTCACCCCTCCACTTT. Residues: CASRGDSNNSPLHF.

This chain links TRBV28 with TRBJ1-1; 8 bases are a match to TRBD1. The germline V gene encodes CDR1 MDHEN and CDR2 SYDVKM. After removal of 0 bases from V and 3 bases from J, the junction contained 12 bases not matched to a gene. The CDR3 runs 18 residues. CDR3 region: CASSLWGTGGVKYTEAFF. The CDR3 region has the DNA TGTGCCAGCAGTTTATGGGGTACAGGGGGTGTCAAGTACACTGAAGCTTTCTTT.

This clone was seen just once. J is TRBJ1-1 and V is TRBV10-1, with D hard to call. CDR1 and CDR2 (germline): WNHNN, SYGVQD (reference sequence). CDR3 length: 15 residues. The V and J ends lost 0 bases and 4 bases respectively, with 12 bases between them. CDR3 residues: CASSESTGGPTEAFF. As DNA, the CDR3 is TGCGCCAGCAGTGAGTCGACGGGAGGGCCCACTGAAGCTTTCTTT.

This clone turned up a few times. The chain employs TRBV19 and TRBJ2-3; 7 positions match TRBD1. Germline CDR1 and CDR2: LNHDA and SQIVND (reference sequence). This CDR3 has 14 amino acids. V dropped 5 bases and J dropped 2; count of bases not matched to a gene: 4. CDR3 sequence (DNA): TGTGCCAGTAGTGGCAGGGGGTACACAGATACGCAGTATTTT. Its translation: CASSGRGYTDTQYF. The full variable domain, completed using reference TRBV19 and TRBJ2-3, is DGGITQSPKYLFRKEGQNVTLSCEQNLNHDAMYWYRQDPGQGLRLIYYSQIVNDFQKGDIAEGYSVSREKKESFPLTVTSAQKNPTAFYLCASSGRGYTDTQYFGPGTRLTVL.

Only a few counts were recorded for this clone. The chain carries TRBV5-1 and TRBJ1-1; D perhaps matches TRBD1 (6 bases). Germline CDR1 SGHRS, CDR2 YFSETQ. V dropped 0 bases and J dropped 0 bases, with 6 bases sitting between them. This CDR3 contains 14 residues. The CDR3 bases are TGCGCCAGCAGCTTGGAGGGGGTGAACACTGAAGCTTTCTTT. Translation: CASSLEGVNTEAFF.

CDR3 protein: CASRARGGEKLFF. In DNA, the CDR3 is TGTGCCAGCAGGGCCCGGGGAGGTGAAAAACTGTTTTTT. The chain has TRBV6-5 and TRBJ1-4, with D hard to call. From germline, CDR1 is MNHEY and CDR2 SVGAGI. The CDR3 covers 13 residues. With 6 bases removed from V and 7 bases from J, the gap between germline ends came to 12 bases.

V usage is TRBV10-1 and J usage is TRBJ1-1; 12 positions agree with TRBD1. The CDR3 is made up of 14 amino acids. CDR1 and CDR2 from the germline V gene are WNHNN and SYGVQD (reference sequence). Trimming at V came to 6 bases and at J to 6 bases, leaving 5 bases not matched to a gene. The CDR3 sequence is CASRGQGAGSEAFF. Here the CDR3 DNA reads TGCGCCAGCAGGGGACAGGGGGCTGGCTCTGAAGCTTTCTTT.